This entry features one T cell receptor (beta chain) sequence. Its matching antigen is unknown. Sorting that relied on CD45RO/CCR7/CD25/CD127/CD95/CD27 yielded CD4+ naive, central memory, regulatory and stem cell-like memory cells. Without exception, sorted populations had purity beyond 95%. The data belong to a study of beta chain features in type 1 diabetes. Study-level points and caveats: Moderate but significant shortening of TCRB CDR3s was recorded in all four CD4+ subsets from Type 1 diabetes patients.

TCRB transcripts that were expressed got sequenced, as all of the isolated RNA had been reverse transcribed. Sequencing of naive, central memory and regulatory T cell samples gave an average of roughly 3.5 million reads. Produced via immunoSEQ multiplex PCR; TCRdb's table is partial and in-frame only. The sample consists of some 360,000 clones, around 9.6% of them appearing once. Germline CDR1 reads SEHNR; CDR2 reads FQNEAQ (reference sequence). The CDR3 contains 13 residues. V was trimmed by 5 bases and J by 5 bases, leaving 11 bases between them. This sequence originates from a man under 40 with type 1 diabetes. Sequencing used central memory CD4+ T cells from blood. V usage is TRBV7-9 and J usage is TRBJ2-3; D is possibly TRBD1 (6 bases). CDR3 region: CASSLAGEDTQYF. Written as DNA, the CDR3 is TGTGCCAGCAGCCTCGCAGGGGAAGATACGCAGTATTTT.